This entry describes one TCR beta chain. This entry is derived from a study of blood T cell repertoires in COVID-19. Study summary: Acute and convalescent COVID-19 samples came from the United States, Italy and Spain. Sources were T cells, B-cell-depleted T cells, or PBMCs; the material itself was cDNA or gDNA.

V lost 5 bases and J 8 bases, leaving 12 bases between the germline ends. This CDR3 spans 13 amino acids. Germline V lookup: CDR1 SEHNR, CDR2 FQNEAQ (reference sequence). Profiling relied on immunoSEQ multiplex PCR, and the TCRdb table lists in-frame clones only, not all of them. This sample has about 320,000 clones, with approximately 85% found just once. This TCR was recovered from a human donor in a cohort sampled during active COVID-19. The chain joins TRBV7-9 to TRBJ1-4; D is possibly TRBD1 (6 bases). The specimen was peripheral blood. The CDR3 DNA is TGTGCCAGCAGCATCAGGGGTGGGGAAAAACTGTTTTTT. Protein: CASSIRGGEKLFF.